In its sample, the clone carrying this TCR beta chain was seen many times. As yet, its antigen is unknown. The V segment lost 6 bases and the J segment 1 base; nucleotides outside the gene matches: 5. From germline, CDR1 is SEHNR and CDR2 FQNEAQ (reference sequence). The CDR3 length is 14 residues. MiXCR was run by TCRdb on the reads, yielding one entry per CDR3 protein. The table lists around 710,000 distinct CDR3 sequences, roughly 28% of them singletons. The sample originates from a study of T cell repertoires in cytomegalovirus infection. On the study more broadly: CMV infection together with matching HLA type was indicated by public TCR beta signatures. Study conclusions and caveats: Across the ex vivo response, the dominant clonotypes were HLA-C-restricted CMV-specific TCR beta clonotypes. Cumulative public TCR beta family frequency identified CMV carriers with the relevant HLA.

The clonotype originates from a human donor in good health (CMV status not recorded). Some clones in this sample may be carry-over from other donors' samples. The gene calls are TRBV7-9 and TRBJ1-1; 7 bases are shared with TRBD1. The sample here was cultured CD8+ T cells from PBMCs, taken from culture after CMV antigen stimulation. CDR3 sequence reads: CASSSRTGNTEAFF. The CDR3 DNA reads as TGTGCCAGCAGTTCCCGGACAGGGAACACTGAAGCTTTCTTT. Looking up the rest from reference TRBV7-9 and TRBJ1-1 gives the full variable domain: DTGVSQNPRHKITKRGQNVTFRCDPISEHNRLYWYRQTLGQGPEFLTYFQNEAQLEKSRLLSDRFSAERPKGSFSTLEIQRTEQGDSAMYLCASSSRTGNTEAFFGQGTRLTVV.